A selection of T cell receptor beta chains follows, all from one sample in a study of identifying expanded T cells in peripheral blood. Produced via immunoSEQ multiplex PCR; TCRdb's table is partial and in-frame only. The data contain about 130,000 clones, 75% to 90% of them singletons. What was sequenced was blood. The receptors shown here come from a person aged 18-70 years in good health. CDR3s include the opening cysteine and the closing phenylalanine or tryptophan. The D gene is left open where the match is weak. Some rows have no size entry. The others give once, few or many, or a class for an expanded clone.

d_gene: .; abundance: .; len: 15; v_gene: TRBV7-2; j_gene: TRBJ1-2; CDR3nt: TGTGCCAGCAGCTTAGCGTACAACCTTCCCTATGGCTACACCTTC; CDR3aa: CASSLAYNLPYGYTF
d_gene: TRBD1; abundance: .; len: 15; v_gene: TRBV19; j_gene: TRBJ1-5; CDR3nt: TGTGCCAGTACCCACGGGACAGTGGTGGTGGAGCCCCAGCATTTT; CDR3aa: CASTHGTVVVEPQHF
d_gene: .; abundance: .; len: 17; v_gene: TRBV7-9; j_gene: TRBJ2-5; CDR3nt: TGTGCCAGCAGCTTAGGGCGGGGGACAGGATCACAAGAGACCCAGTACTTC; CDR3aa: CASSLGRGTGSQETQYF
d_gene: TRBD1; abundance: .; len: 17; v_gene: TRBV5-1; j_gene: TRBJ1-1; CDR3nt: TGCGCCAGCAGCTTGGTAGGACAGGGTATTCGGGGGACTGAAGCTTTCTTT; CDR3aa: CASSLVGQGIRGTEAFF
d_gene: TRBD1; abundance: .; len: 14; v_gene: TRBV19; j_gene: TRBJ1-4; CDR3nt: TGTGCCAGTAGTATAGGGTACAGGGGTGAAAAACTGTTTTTT; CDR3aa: CASSIGYRGEKLFF
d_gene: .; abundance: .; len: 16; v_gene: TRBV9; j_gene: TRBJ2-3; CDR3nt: TGTGCCAGCAGTCTAGACCCCCGGTGGGGCACAGATACGCAGTATTTT; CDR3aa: CASSLDPRWGTDTQYF
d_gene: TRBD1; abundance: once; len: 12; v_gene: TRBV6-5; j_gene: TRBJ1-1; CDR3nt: TGTGCCACCCAAGGGGGCATAGGTGAAGCTTTCTTT; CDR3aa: CATQGGIGEAFF
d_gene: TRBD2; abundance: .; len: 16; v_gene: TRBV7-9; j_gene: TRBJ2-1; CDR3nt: TGTGCCAGCAGCTTAGTGCGGACTAGCGGCCACAATGAGCAGTTCTTC; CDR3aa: CASSLVRTSGHNEQFF
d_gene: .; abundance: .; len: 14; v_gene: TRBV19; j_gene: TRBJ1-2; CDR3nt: TGTGCCAGTAGTATGGCCGGGGGCGGCTATGGCTACACCTTC; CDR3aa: CASSMAGGGYGYTF
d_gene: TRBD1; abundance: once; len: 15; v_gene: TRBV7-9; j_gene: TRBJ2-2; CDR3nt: TGTGCCAGCAGCTTGGGACAGGGGGGCACCGGGGAGCTGTTTTTT; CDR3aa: CASSLGQGGTGELFF
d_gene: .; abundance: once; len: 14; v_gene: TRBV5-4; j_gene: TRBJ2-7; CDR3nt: TGTGCCAGCAGCCAAGCAGGGTTGGTGGACGAGCAGTACTTC; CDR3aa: CASSQAGLVDEQYF
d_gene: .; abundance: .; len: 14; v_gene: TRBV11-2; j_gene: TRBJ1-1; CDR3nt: TGTGCCAGCAGCTGGGCAGGGGTGGACACTGAAGCTTTCTTT; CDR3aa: CASSWAGVDTEAFF
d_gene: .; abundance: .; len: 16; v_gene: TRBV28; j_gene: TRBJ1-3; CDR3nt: TGTGCCAGCAGCCCTCCAGGGGCCCGCTCTGGAAACACCATATATTTT; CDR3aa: CASSPPGARSGNTIYF
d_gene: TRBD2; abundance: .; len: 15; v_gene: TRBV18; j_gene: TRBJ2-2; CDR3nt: TGTGCCAGCTCACCGGAACCCGGGGGGACCGGGGAGCTGTTTTTT; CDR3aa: CASSPEPGGTGELFF
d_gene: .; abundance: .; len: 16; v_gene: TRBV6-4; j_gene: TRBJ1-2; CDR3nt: TGTGCCAGCAACCCCTCTGGGTCGCAAGATATCTATGGCTACACCTTC; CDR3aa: CASNPSGSQDIYGYTF
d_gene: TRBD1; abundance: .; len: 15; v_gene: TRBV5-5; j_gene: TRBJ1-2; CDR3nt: TGTGCCAGCAGCGGAACTGAACAGGGGGCCTATGGCTACACCTTC; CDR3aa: CASSGTEQGAYGYTF
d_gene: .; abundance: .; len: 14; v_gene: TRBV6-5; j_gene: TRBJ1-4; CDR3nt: TGTGCCAGCAGTTACCGGGACCCCGAGGAAAAACTGTTTTTT; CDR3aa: CASSYRDPEEKLFF
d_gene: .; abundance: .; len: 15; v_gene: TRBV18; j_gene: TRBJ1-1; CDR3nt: TGTGCCAGCTCACCAGCCGCTCCAGGCAACACTGAAGCTTTCTTT; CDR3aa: CASSPAAPGNTEAFF
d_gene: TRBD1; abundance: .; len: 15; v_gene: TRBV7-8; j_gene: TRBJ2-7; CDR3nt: TGTGCCAGCAGCTTAGGTGAGGGGGCGGTAGGCGAGCAGTACTTC; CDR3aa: CASSLGEGAVGEQYF
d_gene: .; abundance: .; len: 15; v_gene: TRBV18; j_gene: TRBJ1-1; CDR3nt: TGTGCCAGCTCACCTACGAACGGCGCGGGGGCTGAAGCTTTCTTT; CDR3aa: CASSPTNGAGAEAFF
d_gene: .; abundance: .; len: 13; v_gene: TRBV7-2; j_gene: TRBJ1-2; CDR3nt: TGTGCCAGCAGCTTCGAGGGGAACTATGGCTACACCTTC; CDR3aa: CASSFEGNYGYTF
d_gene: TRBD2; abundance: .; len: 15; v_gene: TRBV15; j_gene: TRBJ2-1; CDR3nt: TGTGCCACCAGCAGAGATCTAGCGGGGGACAATGAGCAGTTCTTC; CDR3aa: CATSRDLAGDNEQFF
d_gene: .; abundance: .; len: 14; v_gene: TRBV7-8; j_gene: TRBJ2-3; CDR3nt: TGTGCCAGCAGCTTATCAGGGAACGCAGATACGCAGTATTTT; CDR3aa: CASSLSGNADTQYF
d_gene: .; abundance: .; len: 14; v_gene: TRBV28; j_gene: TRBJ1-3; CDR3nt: TGTGCCAGCAGGGACGCCGTGGGTGGAAACACCATATATTTT; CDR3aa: CASRDAVGGNTIYF
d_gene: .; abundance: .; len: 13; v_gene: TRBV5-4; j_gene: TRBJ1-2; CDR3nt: TGTGCCAGCAGCGAGGACTCCTTTTATGGCTACACCTTC; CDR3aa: CASSEDSFYGYTF
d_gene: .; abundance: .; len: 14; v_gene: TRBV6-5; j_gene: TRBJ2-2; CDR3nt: TGTGCCAGCTGCCGGACCGGGAACACCGGGGAGCTGTTTTTT; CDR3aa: CASCRTGNTGELFF
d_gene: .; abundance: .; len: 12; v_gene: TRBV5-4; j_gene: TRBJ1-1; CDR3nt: TGTGCCAGCAGCGTACGGAACACTGAAGCTTTCTTT; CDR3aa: CASSVRNTEAFF
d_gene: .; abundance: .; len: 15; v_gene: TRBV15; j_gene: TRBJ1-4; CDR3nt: TGTGCCACCAGCAGAGATTCAGGGATGAGTGAAAAACTGTTTTTT; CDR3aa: CATSRDSGMSEKLFF
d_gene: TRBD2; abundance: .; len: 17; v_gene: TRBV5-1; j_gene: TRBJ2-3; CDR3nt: TGCGCCAGCAGCTTTGGAGTGGGAGCGGGAATAAGAGATACGCAGTATTTT; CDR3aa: CASSFGVGAGIRDTQYF
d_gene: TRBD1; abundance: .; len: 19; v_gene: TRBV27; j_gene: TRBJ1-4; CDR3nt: TGTGCCAGCAGTTTGGACCCCCCCGGAAGCAGGGGGACTAATGAAAAACTGTTTTTT; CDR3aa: CASSLDPPGSRGTNEKLFF
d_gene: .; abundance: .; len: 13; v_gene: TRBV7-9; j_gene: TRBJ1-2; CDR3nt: TGTGCCAGCAGCCACGCGACCCTTCACGGCTACACCTTC; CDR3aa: CASSHATLHGYTF
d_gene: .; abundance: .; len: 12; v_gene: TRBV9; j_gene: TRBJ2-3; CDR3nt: TGTGCCAGCAGCGTAGGGCAGGGGACGCAGTATTTT; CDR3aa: CASSVGQGTQYF
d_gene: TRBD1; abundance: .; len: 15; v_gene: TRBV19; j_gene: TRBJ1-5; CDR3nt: TGTGCCAGTAGTATCGGAGGGACAGGGAATCAGCCCCAGCATTTT; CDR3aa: CASSIGGTGNQPQHF
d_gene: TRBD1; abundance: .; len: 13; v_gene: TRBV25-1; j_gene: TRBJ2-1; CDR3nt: TGTGCCAGCAGCATGGCAGGGGGTGGTGAGCAGTTCTTC; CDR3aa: CASSMAGGGEQFF
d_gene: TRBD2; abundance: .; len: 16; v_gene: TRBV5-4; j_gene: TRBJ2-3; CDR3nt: TGTGCCAGCAGCTTGGGACTAGCGGGAGGTGCAGATACGCAGTATTTT; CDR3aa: CASSLGLAGGADTQYF
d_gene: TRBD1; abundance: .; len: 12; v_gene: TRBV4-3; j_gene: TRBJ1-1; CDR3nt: TGCGCCAGCAGCCAAGCACAGGGGGAAGCTTTCTTT; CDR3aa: CASSQAQGEAFF
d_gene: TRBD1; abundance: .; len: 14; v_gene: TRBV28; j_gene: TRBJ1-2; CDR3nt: TGTGCCAGCAGTTCCTTCCAGGGGGCGGGAGGCTACACCTTC; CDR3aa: CASSSFQGAGGYTF